This TCR beta chain stems from a study of blood T cell repertoires in COVID-19. Clones were sequenced by immunoSEQ multiplex PCR, and TCRdb holds only the in-frame ones, with some missing. The table lists almost 55,000 clones, over 75% of them singletons, with about 8.3% in the top ten. The origin of this receptor is a man over 45 with active COVID-19. Sequencing was done on a sample of peripheral blood.

The CDR3 DNA is TGTGCCAGCAGCTTGGATCCCTTCTACGAGCAGTACTTC. Encoded protein: CASSLDPFYEQYF. The chain has TRBV5-5 and TRBJ2-7; unclear D gene. Trimming took off 0 bases at V and 3 bases at J, with 7 bases between the two ends. The CDR3 loop spans 13 amino acids. Per the germline V gene, CDR1 is SGHKS and CDR2 is YYEKEE (reference sequence).